These 27 T cell receptor beta chains came from one sample sequenced in a study of T cells in Graves' hyperthyroidism and ophthalmopathy. Amplification of TCR beta CDR3 regions used RNA as the template. The TCR CDR3 first-round RT-PCR relied on the HTBI primer set. TCRdb used MiXCR to reprocess the multiplex PCR reads, holding one entry per CDR3 protein. The sample contains approximately 300,000 distinct CDR3 sequences, over 15% of which appear only once. The sequenced material came from blood. The receptors originated from a woman aged 55-69 years with Graves' ophthalmopathy.

This clonotype was found a few times. This rearrangement joins TRBV19 to TRBJ1-1, with D uncertain. CDR1 is LNHDA, CDR2 SQIVND, per germline (reference sequence). This CDR3 has 14 residues. Trimming removed 5 bases at V and 4 bases at J, with 14 bases between. This CDR3 reads CASSPPGKGTEAFF. CDR3 in DNA: TGTGCCAGTAGTCCCCCCGGGAAGGGCACTGAAGCTTTCTTT.

The chain couples TRBV29-1 to TRBJ2-1, with 8 bases identical to TRBD1. Germline CDR1 and CDR2: SQVTM and ANQGSEA. V lost 7 bases and J lost 2; bases outside the gene matches: 10. There are 15 residues in the CDR3. The CDR3 is CSGRPGQVTYNEQFF. DNA of the CDR3: TGCAGCGGTCGACCGGGACAGGTGACCTACAATGAGCAGTTCTTC.

About this clonotype itself: It may be a read error: a sequence one base away is much more abundant. This chain uses TRBV20-1 with TRBJ2-7, with 9 bases identical to TRBD2. The CDR3 totals 15 residues. V lost 6 bases to trimming and J lost 5 bases; unmatched junction nucleotides: 14. CDR1 and CDR2 (germline): DFQATT, SNEGSKA (reference sequence). CDR3 sequence (DNA): TGCAGTGCGGAAAACCCTAGAGCGGGAGGTAACGAGCAGTACTTC. Translating it yields CSAENPRAGGNEQYF.

This clonotype was seen many times. The CDR3 DNA sequence: TGCAGTGCCCCCTGGCGGGAGGGCCTCCCCGGGGAGCTGTTTTTT. It translates to CSAPWREGLPGELFF. This rearrangement joins TRBV20-1 to TRBJ2-2; 9 bases align to TRBD2. The V segment lost 6 bases and the J segment 6 bases; nucleotides outside the gene matches: 11. The germline V gene encodes CDR1 DFQATT and CDR2 SNEGSKA (reference sequence). CDR3 size: 15 residues.

This clonotype was counted between two and nine times. The gene calls are TRBV29-1 and TRBJ2-4; no definite D call. From germline, CDR1 is SQVTM and CDR2 ANQGSEA. Between the trimmed V and J ends, which lost 4 bases and 3 bases, there was a span of 10 bases. The CDR3 contains 13 residues. In nucleotides, the CDR3 is TGCAGCGTTGTTGGCGGAAACAAAAACATTCAGTACTTC. Amino acid sequence: CSVVGGNKNIQYF.

This clonotype was seen a few times. The chain carries TRBV7-9 and TRBJ2-5; no clear D gene. V was trimmed by 2 bases and J by 0 bases, leaving 7 bases between them. The CDR3 sequence is 14 residues long. CDR1 and CDR2 (germline): SEHNR, FQNEAQ (reference sequence). The CDR3 nucleotides read TGTGCCAGCAGCTTAAGTTGGGACCAAGAGACCCAGTACTTC. Protein: CASSLSWDQETQYF.

This clonotype was seen ten or more times. CDR3 amino acids: CASSSRTGAQGEQYF. In nucleotides, the CDR3 is TGTGCCAGCAGCTCGAGGACAGGAGCCCAGGGGGAGCAGTACTTC. V gene TRBV7-2 combines with J gene TRBJ2-7; 7 bases align to TRBD1. CDR1 SGHTA and CDR2 FQGNSA come from the germline V gene. V shed 4 bases and J 7 bases; nucleotides not matched to a gene: 13. The CDR3 has 15 amino acids.

This clonotype has just a few counts. The chain combines TRBV6-2 or TRBV6-3 with TRBJ1-1; the D gene is possibly TRBD1 (6 bases). The V end was cut by 3 bases, the J end by 5 bases, with 13 bases between. The V gene's germline CDR1 is MNHEY and CDR2 SVGEGT. This CDR3 region has 14 residues. The chain's CDR3 is CASSYGGASTEAFF. CDR3 coding DNA: TGTGCCAGCAGTTATGGGGGGGCTTCGACTGAAGCTTTCTTT.

This clonotype has more than one count but fewer than ten. The J gene is TRBJ2-5, the V gene TRBV15; 15 bases fit TRBD2. Trimming removed 6 bases from V and 3 bases from J; junction bases left unmatched: 14. This CDR3 spans 19 amino acids. CDR1 and CDR2 (germline): LNHNV, YYDKDF (reference sequence). The CDR3 here is CATSLGKGLAGGRKETQYF. The CDR3 DNA is TGTGCCACCAGTCTGGGGAAGGGACTAGCGGGGGGTCGGAAAGAGACCCAGTACTTC.

The chain combines TRBV11-2 with TRBJ1-3, with TRBD1 identical over 8 bases. This CDR3 is built from 15 residues. V trimming: 6 bases; J trimming: 4 bases; junction bases outside the gene matches: 8. CDR1 and CDR2 from the germline V gene are SGHAT and FQNNGV. The CDR3 DNA follows: TGTGCCAGCAGTACCACAGGGGGTCCCGGAAACACCATATATTTT. Residues: CASSTTGGPGNTIYF.

Many counts were recorded for this clonotype. This chain joins TRBV27 and TRBJ2-4; D perhaps matches TRBD1 (5 bases). V lost 8 bases to trimming and J lost 2 bases, with 7 bases between them. CDR3 length: 12 residues. Germline V lookup: CDR1 MNHEY, CDR2 SMNVEV (reference sequence). The CDR3 DNA reads TGTGCCAGCCTGGGGCCCAAAAACATTCAGTACTTC. Its protein is CASLGPKNIQYF.

The rearrangement links TRBV10-3 to TRBJ2-7; 11 positions agree with TRBD1. CDR1 is ENHRY and CDR2 is SYGVKD in the germline V gene. The CDR3 consists of 15 residues. The junction had 7 bases not matched to a gene; V was cut back by 2 bases and J by 7 bases. As DNA, the CDR3 is TGTGCCATCAGTGAGGAGGGACAGGGGGATTGGGAGCAGTACTTC. Amino acids: CAISEEGQGDWEQYF.

The chain is built from TRBV7-9 and TRBJ1-4; D is ambiguous. The CDR3 length is 15 residues. V was shortened by 5 bases and J by 0 bases, with 10 bases between the two germline ends. Germline V gene data show CDR1 as SEHNR and CDR2 as FQNEAQ (reference sequence). The CDR3 nucleotides are TGTGCCAGCAGCCCGACGGGCACAACTAATGAAAAACTGTTTTTT. It encodes CASSPTGTTNEKLFF.

This chain joins TRBV5-1 and TRBJ1-2; 10 nucleotides line up with TRBD1. CDR3 length: 15 residues. V trimming: 4 bases; J trimming: 6 bases; junction bases outside the gene matches: 9. CDR1 is SGHRS, CDR2 YFSETQ, per germline. DNA of the CDR3: TGCGCCAGCAGCCTTAACCCGACAGGGGGCGATGGCTACACCTTC. Its translation is CASSLNPTGGDGYTF.

This clonotype was counted many times. This chain links TRBV29-1 with TRBJ2-1; D call uncertain. The CDR3 sequence is 11 residues long. Trimming pared 4 bases from V and 8 bases from J, leaving 9 bases between. Germline CDR1 reads SQVTM; CDR2 reads ANQGSEA. CDR3 residues: CSVVHPDEQFF. The CDR3 coding sequence is TGCAGCGTTGTGCATCCGGATGAGCAGTTCTTC.

For this clonotype: A much larger clone lies one base from this, so it may be a read error. This chain links TRBV27 with TRBJ2-3; D is undetermined. Germline V gives CDR1 MNHEY, CDR2 SMNVEV (reference sequence). Between the trimmed V and J ends, which lost 8 bases and 0 bases, there was a span of 9 bases. The CDR3 has 13 residues. The CDR3 nucleotides read TGTGCCAGCGGTCGAAGGAGCACAGATACGCAGTATTTT. Protein sequence: CASGRRSTDTQYF.

This clonotype was detected only a few times. The V and J genes are TRBV7-3 and TRBJ2-1; D might be TRBD2 (5 bases). CDR3 size: 14 residues. Germline values: CDR1 SGHTA, CDR2 FQGTGA. V lost 5 bases and J lost 0, with 8 bases in between. This chain's CDR3 is CASSPGYSYNEQFF. Here the CDR3 DNA reads TGTGCCAGCAGCCCGGGATACTCCTACAATGAGCAGTTCTTC.

The rearrangement uses TRBV19 and TRBJ2-7, with D possibly being TRBD2 (6 bases). The CDR3 totals 16 residues. From germline, CDR1 is LNHDA and CDR2 SQIVND (reference sequence). V was cut by 1 base and J by 1 base, with 14 bases left in between. Here the CDR3 DNA reads TGTGCCAGTAGTATAGTTCGGGGAGGTAAATCCTACGAGCAGTACTTC. Translation: CASSIVRGGKSYEQYF.

This clonotype has at least ten counts. This CDR3 is CASSQDRSHGNSPLHF. Written as DNA, the CDR3 is TGTGCCAGCAGCCAAGATCGGTCTCATGGGAATTCACCCCTCCACTTT. The chain is built from TRBV7-9 and TRBJ1-6, with D unresolved. Germline V gene lookup returns CDR1 SEHNR and CDR2 FQNEAQ (reference sequence). Trimming shortened V by 5 bases and J by 7 bases, and 18 bases separated the two germline ends. This CDR3 spans 16 amino acids.

This clonotype was counted between two and nine times. This sequence joins TRBV7-9 and TRBJ2-2; no clear D. The CDR3 has 14 amino acids. The germline gives CDR1 SEHNR, CDR2 FQNEAQ (reference sequence). V lost 0 bases, J lost 7 bases, and 9 bases lay in between. CDR3: CASSLAPSHGELFF. The CDR3 nucleotides read TGTGCCAGCAGCTTAGCCCCCTCTCACGGGGAGCTGTTTTTT.

This clonotype was detected ten times or more. The CDR3 reads CASSPIRRTYEQYF. CDR3 bases: TGTGCCAGCAGTCCAATCCGCAGAACCTACGAGCAGTACTTC. This chain connects TRBV28 to TRBJ2-7; no firm D call. This CDR3 is 14 amino acids long. Trimming left V 5 bases short and J 2 bases short, with 13 bases between. CDR1 MDHEN and CDR2 SYDVKM come from the germline V gene.

The rearrangement joins TRBV2 to TRBJ1-2; D uncertain. The CDR3 is made up of 13 amino acids. Germline CDR1 SNHLY, CDR2 FYNNEI. V was shortened by 5 bases and J by 8 bases, with 15 bases between the two germline ends. CDR3 residues: CASSPSTRMGYTF. DNA of the CDR3: TGTGCCAGCAGTCCCTCCACAAGGATGGGCTACACCTTC.

The chain carries TRBV15 and TRBJ2-5, with D possibly being TRBD2 (5 bases). V lost 5 bases, J lost 4 bases, and 20 bases lay in between. The CDR3 is 16 amino acids. The germline V gene has CDR1 LNHNV and CDR2 YYDKDF (reference sequence). The CDR3 nucleotides are TGTGCCACCAGCCCCCGGCGAACCTCTGCGGGAGAGACCCAGTACTTC. This gives the protein CATSPRRTSAGETQYF.

This clonotype has a count of ten or more. J is TRBJ2-3 and V is TRBV6-1; 7 nucleotides line up with TRBD1. The trim removed 6 bases at V and 2 bases at J, leaving 5 bases unmatched. Germline CDR1 reads MNHNS; CDR2 reads SASEGT. This CDR3 contains 14 residues. CDR3: CASSRGSVTDTQYF. Written as DNA, the CDR3 is TGTGCCAGCAGCAGGGGGAGCGTCACAGATACGCAGTATTTT.

This clonotype was found many times. The V call is TRBV29-1, the J call TRBJ2-5; no reliable D call. CDR3 length equals 11 residues. The V end lost 5 bases, the J end lost 4 bases, and 8 bases lay between the germline ends. The V gene's germline CDR1 is SQVTM and CDR2 ANQGSEA. CDR3 protein: CSVPVGETQYF. As DNA, the CDR3 is TGCAGCGTTCCGGTTGGAGAGACCCAGTACTTC.

At least ten counts were recorded for this clonotype. The chain combines TRBV20-1 with TRBJ2-1; perhaps TRBD1 as D (5 bases). The CDR3 has 11 residues. The germline V and J ends were trimmed by 5 bases and 7 bases, with 9 bases remaining between them. Germline assignment: CDR1 DFQATT and CDR2 SNEGSKA (reference sequence). Written as DNA, the CDR3 is TGCAGTGCTTATACAGGAAATGAGCAGTTCTTC. Translated: CSAYTGNEQFF.

This clonotype has a count of ten or more. The V and J genes are TRBV7-3 and TRBJ2-1; 14 bases align to TRBD2. The junction had 8 bases not matched to a gene; V was cut back by 4 bases and J by 9 bases. This CDR3 comprises 16 residues. The germline gives CDR1 SGHTA, CDR2 FQGTGA. CDR3 in amino acids: CASSSTGLAGDGEQFF. The CDR3 DNA reads TGTGCCAGCAGCTCTACGGGACTAGCGGGAGATGGTGAGCAGTTCTTC.